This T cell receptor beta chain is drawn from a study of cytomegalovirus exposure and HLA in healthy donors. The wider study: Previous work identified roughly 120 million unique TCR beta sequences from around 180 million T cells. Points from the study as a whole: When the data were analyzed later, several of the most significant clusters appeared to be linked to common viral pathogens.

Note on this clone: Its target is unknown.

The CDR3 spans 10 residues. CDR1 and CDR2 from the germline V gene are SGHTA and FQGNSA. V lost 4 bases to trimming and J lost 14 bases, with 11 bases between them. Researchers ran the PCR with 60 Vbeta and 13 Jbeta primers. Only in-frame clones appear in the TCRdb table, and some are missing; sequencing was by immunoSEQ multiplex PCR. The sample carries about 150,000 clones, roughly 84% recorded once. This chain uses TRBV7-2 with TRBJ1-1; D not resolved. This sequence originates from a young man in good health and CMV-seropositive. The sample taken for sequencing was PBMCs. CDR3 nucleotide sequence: TGTGCCAGCAGCTGTGACCGGGAATTCTTT. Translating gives CASSCDREFF.